The entry below gives a single T cell receptor (beta chain) sequence along with its context. This sample was taken from a study of blood T cell repertoires in COVID-19. Looking at the study overall: T cells, B-cell-depleted T cells, or PBMCs supplied cDNA or gDNA.

Some clones are missing from TCRdb's copy, which holds only in-frame ones; the method was immunoSEQ multiplex PCR. The sample contains approximately 84,000 clones, roughly 85% of which appear only once. The CDR3 length is 12 residues. V lost 5 bases and J 5 bases, leaving 8 bases between the germline ends. Per germline, CDR1 SGHTA and CDR2 FQGNSA. Sequencing input: peripheral blood. V usage is TRBV7-2 and J usage is TRBJ2-3; D remains unclear. The TCR sequence derives from a human donor in a cohort sampled during active COVID-19. The CDR3 DNA follows: TGTGCCAGCAGCCCATACGGAGATACGCAGTATTTT. As protein: CASSPYGDTQYF.